Listed here are 5 T cell receptor beta chains from one sample, sequenced in a study of OX40 agonist ivuxolimab in advanced cancers. Data came from immunoSEQ multiplex PCR; TCRdb stores just in-frame clones and leaves some out. This table holds more than 55,000 clones, roughly 89% found once. Here the sequenced sample was CD4+ or CD8+ T cells sorted from blood, taken in a trial of the OX40 agonist ivuxolimab. The receptors here all came from an adult with an advanced solid tumor such as melanoma, head and neck, liver or kidney cancer.

This chain uses TRBV6-5 with TRBJ2-1, with 8 nucleotides matching TRBD1. From germline, CDR1 is MNHEY and CDR2 SVGAGI. The CDR3 spans 14 residues. V dropped 4 bases and J dropped 6; count of bases not matched to a gene: 5. The CDR3 DNA is TGTGCCAGCAGTTTCTGGACAGGGAGCAATGAGCAGTTCTTC. It translates to CASSFWTGSNEQFF.

This clone was counted a few times. This rearrangement joins TRBV14 to TRBJ1-3; D gene ambiguous. CDR3 size: 17 residues. V lost 1 base, J lost 0 bases, and 13 bases lay in between. Germline lookup yields CDR1 SGHDN and CDR2 FVKESK. The CDR3 bases are TGTGCCAGCAGCCAAGGCGGCACGGCAGTCTCTGGAAACACCATATATTTT. Translated, it gives CASSQGGTAVSGNTIYF.

This clone was counted only a few times. The DNA of the CDR3 is TGTGCCAGCAGTTACATGGGAGATTACGGGGAGCTGTTTTTT. This encodes CASSYMGDYGELFF. The chain is built from TRBV6-5 and TRBJ2-2; D might be TRBD2 (5 bases). Deletions cut 2 bases from V and 7 bases from J, with 11 bases between. The CDR3 sequence is 14 residues long. Germline V lookup: CDR1 MNHEY, CDR2 SVGAGI.

The V and J genes are TRBV21-1 and TRBJ2-5. TRBV21-1 is marked as a pseudogene. The CDR3 is 16 amino acids. CDR3 sequence: CASSFQYPGAQVAQYF. CDR3 bases: TGTGCCAGCAGCTTCCAGTATCCCGGGGCCCAGGTGGCCCAGTACTTC.

V usage is TRBV9 and J usage is TRBJ2-1; D remains unclear. The CDR3 is 13 residues long. V lost 0 bases to trimming and J lost 6 bases, with 7 bases between them. From germline, CDR1 is SGDLS and CDR2 YYNGEE. The CDR3 DNA is TGTGCCAGCAGCGTAGAATCTCCCAATGAGCAGTTCTTC. This encodes CASSVESPNEQFF.